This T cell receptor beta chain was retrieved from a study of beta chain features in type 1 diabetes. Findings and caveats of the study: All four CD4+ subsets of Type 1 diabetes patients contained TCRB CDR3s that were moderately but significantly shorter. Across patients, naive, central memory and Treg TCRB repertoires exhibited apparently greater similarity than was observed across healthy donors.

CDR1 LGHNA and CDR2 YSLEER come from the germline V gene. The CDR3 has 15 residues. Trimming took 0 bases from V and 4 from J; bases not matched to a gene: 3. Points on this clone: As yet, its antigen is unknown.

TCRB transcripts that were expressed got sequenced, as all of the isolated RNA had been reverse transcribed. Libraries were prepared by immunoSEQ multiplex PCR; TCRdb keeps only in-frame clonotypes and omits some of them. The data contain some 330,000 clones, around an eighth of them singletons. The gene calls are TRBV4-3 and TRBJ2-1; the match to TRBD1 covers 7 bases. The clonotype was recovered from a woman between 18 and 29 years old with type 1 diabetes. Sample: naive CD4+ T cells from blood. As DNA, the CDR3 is TGCGCCAGCAGCCAAGACAGGGACAGATACAATGAGCAGTTCTTC. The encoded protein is CASSQDRDRYNEQFF.